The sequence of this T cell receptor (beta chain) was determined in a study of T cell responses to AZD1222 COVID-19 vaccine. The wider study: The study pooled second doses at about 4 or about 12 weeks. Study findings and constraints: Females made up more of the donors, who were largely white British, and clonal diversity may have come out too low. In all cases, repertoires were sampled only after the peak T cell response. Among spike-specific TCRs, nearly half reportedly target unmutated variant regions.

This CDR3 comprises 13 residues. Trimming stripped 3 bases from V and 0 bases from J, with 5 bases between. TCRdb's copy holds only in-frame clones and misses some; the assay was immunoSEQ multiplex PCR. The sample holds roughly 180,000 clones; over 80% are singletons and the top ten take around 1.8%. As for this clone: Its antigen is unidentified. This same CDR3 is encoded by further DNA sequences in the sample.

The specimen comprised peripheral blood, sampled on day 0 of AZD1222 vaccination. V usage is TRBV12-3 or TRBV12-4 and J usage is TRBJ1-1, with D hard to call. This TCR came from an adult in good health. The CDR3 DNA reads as TGTGCCAGCAGTTTCTCAATGAACACTGAAGCTTTCTTT. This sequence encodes CASSFSMNTEAFF.